Listed below are T cell receptor beta chains from one sample, sequenced in a study of blood T cell repertoires in COVID-19. Clones were sequenced by immunoSEQ multiplex PCR, and TCRdb holds only the in-frame ones, with some missing. The sample holds some 100,000 clones, roughly nine tenths seen once. The sequenced material came from peripheral blood. The receptors were sampled from a man between 60 and 70 years old with acute or convalescent COVID-19. The CDR3 runs from the conserved cysteine through the conserved F or W. Each record gives: CDR3 protein, J gene, V gene.

CSVEKTIEGNTEAFF TRBJ1-1 TRBV29-1
CASREQGLYPTDTQYF TRBJ2-3 TRBV21-1
CASSPGTATTGELFF TRBJ2-2 TRBV18
CSVVYEHGYTF TRBJ1-2 TRBV29-1
CASSFQGFQRGRQGGGELFF TRBJ2-2 TRBV5-1
CASSPGQGAPSSYNSPLHF TRBJ1-6 TRBV3-1/TRBV3-2
CASSLVQGNYGYTF TRBJ1-2 TRBV5-1
CASSQIQQLNNEQFF TRBJ2-1 TRBV3-1/TRBV3-2
CASSSQVGNQPQHF TRBJ1-5 TRBV4-1
CASSLGYDREETQYF TRBJ2-5 TRBV4-2
CAIQGVGELFF TRBJ2-2 TRBV2
CASSLLMSRDRGRLEKLFF TRBJ1-4 TRBV5-1
CASSIARGEKAFF TRBJ1-1 TRBV19
CASSSLDILKQFF TRBJ2-1 TRBV11-2
CASSRGPGNSPLHF TRBJ1-6 TRBV7-8
CASSLARGGLAKNIQYF TRBJ2-4 TRBV7-6
CASRIAGTRESGELFF TRBJ2-2 TRBV7-9
CASSLAGSYGYTF TRBJ1-2 TRBV7-9
CSADGTGSRNEQFF TRBJ2-1 TRBV29-1
CASRDRDRNTGELFF TRBJ2-2 TRBV6-5
CASSDRQPSTDTQYF TRBJ2-3 TRBV5-1
CASRTGTARSPLHF TRBJ1-6 TRBV2
CASRDRGLETQYF TRBJ2-5 TRBV19
CASSLNRGFSGNTIYF TRBJ1-3 TRBV5-1
CAWSRTARNNEQFF TRBJ2-1 TRBV30
CASGFSLDNEQFF TRBJ2-1 TRBV12-5